The rows below give T cell receptor beta chains drawn from one sample of a study of blood T cell repertoires in COVID-19. Sequencing was performed with immunoSEQ multiplex PCR; in TCRdb, only in-frame clones are kept and a portion is missing. The sample has more than 100,000 clones, roughly 90% seen once; the top ten hold around 6.2%. Sequencing was done on a sample of peripheral blood. All receptors derive from a human donor in a cohort sampled during active COVID-19. Each CDR3 is given with its conserved first and last residue. Each record gives: D gene, J gene, clone size, V gene, CDR3 protein, CDR3 DNA. A D gene is named only where the DNA matches it firmly. Size tells how often a clone was seen (once, few, many) or the class of an expanded clone, and some rows leave it out.

-	TRBJ1-2	-	TRBV4-1	CASSQDPSNYGYTF	TGCGCCAGCAGCCAAGATCCTTCTAACTATGGCTACACCTTC
-	TRBJ2-7	once	TRBV6-5	CASSYGGKRHEQYF	TGTGCCAGCAGTTACGGGGGGAAACGCCACGAGCAGTACTTC
TRBD1	TRBJ1-4	-	TRBV27	CASSFFGTALRKLFF	TGTGCCAGCAGTTTCTTCGGGACAGCTCTGCGAAAACTGTTTTTT
-	TRBJ2-2	once	TRBV5-1	CASSFIGGTGELFF	TGCGCCAGCAGCTTCATAGGGGGCACCGGGGAGCTGTTTTTT
-	TRBJ1-5	few	TRBV19	CASSVGAVNQPQHF	TGTGCCAGTAGTGTTGGAGCAGTAAATCAGCCCCAGCATTTT
-	TRBJ1-2	-	TRBV19	CATQRRDGYTF	TGTGCCACCCAACGGCGGGATGGCTACACCTTC
-	TRBJ1-2	-	TRBV25-1	CASTGQNRASYGYTF	TGTGCCAGCACCGGGCAGAACAGGGCTTCCTATGGCTACACCTTC
-	TRBJ2-2	-	TRBV27	CASSPPAELGGTGELFF	TGTGCCAGCAGTCCGCCCGCGGAATTGGGGGGAACCGGGGAGCTGTTTTTT
-	TRBJ2-7	few	TRBV19	CASSIRIPYEQYF	TGTGCCAGTAGTATTAGAATTCCGTACGAGCAGTACTTC
TRBD2	TRBJ2-1	-	TRBV7-8	CASTGGTSGRLGEQFF	TGTGCCAGCACCGGGGGGACTAGCGGGAGGCTGGGTGAGCAGTTCTTC
-	TRBJ1-5	once	TRBV3-1/TRBV3-2	CASSLYSNQPQHF	TGTGCCAGCAGCCTATATAGCAATCAGCCCCAGCATTTT
-	TRBJ2-5	-	TRBV9	CASSAHPSRARETQYF	TGTGCCAGCAGCGCCCACCCATCGCGGGCCCGAGAGACCCAGTACTTC
-	TRBJ1-5	-	TRBV24-1	CATSDSRWEPNQPQHF	TGTGCCACCAGTGATTCCCGGTGGGAGCCTAATCAGCCCCAGCATTTT
TRBD1	TRBJ1-1	-	TRBV9	CASSPGGRGQRAFF	TGTGCCAGCAGCCCCGGAGGAAGGGGACAGAGAGCTTTCTTT
TRBD2	TRBJ2-5	once	TRBV2	CASRDGTSGLQETQYF	TGTGCCAGCAGGGACGGGACTAGCGGCCTCCAAGAGACCCAGTACTTC
-	TRBJ2-7	-	TRBV6-5	CASSYWGTDYSYEQYF	TGTGCCAGCAGTTACTGGGGGACGGACTACTCCTACGAGCAGTACTTC
TRBD1	TRBJ2-2	-	TRBV24-1	CATRGVGRGPGGAGELFF	TGTGCCACCAGAGGGGTTGGCAGGGGGCCCGGAGGGGCCGGGGAGCTGTTTTTT
TRBD1	TRBJ2-2	-	TRBV5-1	CASSLQTGGTGELFF	TGCGCCAGCAGCTTACAGACAGGGGGCACCGGGGAGCTGTTTTTT
TRBD1	TRBJ2-7	few	TRBV3-1/TRBV3-2	CASSVERTGVDEQYF	TGTGCCAGCAGCGTGGAGAGGACAGGGGTAGACGAGCAGTACTTC
-	TRBJ2-3	few	TRBV6-2/TRBV6-3	CASSRPRRTSTDTQYF	TGTGCCAGCAGTAGACCACGACGGACTAGCACAGATACGCAGTATTTT
-	TRBJ2-5	few	TRBV5-1	CASSLAIGLQRAQYF	TGCGCCAGCAGCTTGGCCATCGGACTCCAAAGGGCCCAGTACTTC
-	TRBJ1-5	-	TRBV2	CASSSGEYHSNQPQHF	TGTGCCAGCAGCTCAGGGGAATATCATAGCAATCAGCCCCAGCATTTT
-	TRBJ1-2	-	TRBV4-1	CASSQDAQDRGYTF	TGCGCCAGCAGCCAAGATGCACAGGACCGGGGCTACACCTTC
-	TRBJ2-2	-	TRBV29-1	CSVEMGAGELFF	TGCAGCGTTGAAATGGGCGCCGGGGAGCTGTTTTTT
-	TRBJ1-3	-	TRBV7-9	CASGTIGNTIYF	TGTGCCAGCGGGACAATTGGAAACACCATATATTTT
TRBD2	TRBJ2-7	once	TRBV11-2	CASSLDWGLPSSYEQYF	TGTGCCAGCAGCTTAGATTGGGGACTACCCAGCTCCTACGAGCAGTACTTC
-	TRBJ1-2	-	TRBV25-1	CASSDSGSGGLYYGYTF	TGTGCCAGCAGTGACTCGGGATCTGGAGGCCTCTACTATGGCTACACCTTC
TRBD1	TRBJ2-7	-	TRBV6-6	CASSLRGWDRGLGSSYEQYF	TGTGCCAGCAGCCTCCGAGGGTGGGACAGGGGTTTGGGGTCCTCCTACGAGCAGTACTTC
-	TRBJ1-5	-	TRBV2	CASSEGRASNQPQHF	TGTGCCAGCAGTGAAGGGAGGGCAAGCAATCAGCCCCAGCATTTT
-	TRBJ2-7	-	TRBV9	CASSVAGTNTYEQYF	TGTGCCAGCAGCGTAGCTGGGACAAATACCTACGAGCAGTACTTC
TRBD1	TRBJ2-7	-	TRBV28	CASSWTGGSYEQYF	TGTGCCAGCAGCTGGACAGGGGGCTCCTACGAGCAGTACTTC
TRBD1	TRBJ2-3	-	TRBV5-1	CASSLAGRGLDTQYF	TGCGCCAGCAGCTTGGCCGGTAGGGGGCTAGATACGCAGTATTTT
TRBD2	TRBJ2-1	-	TRBV4-1	CASSQDVRAGRYNEQFF	TGCGCCAGCAGCCAAGACGTGCGAGCGGGAAGGTACAATGAGCAGTTCTTC
-	TRBJ1-1	-	TRBV27	CASKPGYSTEAFF	TGTGCCTCTAAGCCAGGATATAGCACTGAAGCTTTCTTT
TRBD2	TRBJ2-7	-	TRBV28	CASTLGGGPVYEQYF	TGTGCCAGCACCCTTGGGGGGGGTCCCGTCTACGAGCAGTACTTC
-	TRBJ2-1	-	TRBV9	CASSVTDSKSYNEQFF	TGTGCCAGCAGCGTTACGGACTCGAAGTCCTACAATGAGCAGTTCTTC
-	TRBJ2-2	-	TRBV18	CASSPPADTGELFF	TGTGCCAGCTCACCACCCGCGGATACCGGGGAGCTGTTTTTT
-	TRBJ2-5	-	TRBV13	CASSLGTVQETQYF	TGTGCCAGCAGCTTAGGGACTGTCCAAGAGACCCAGTACTTC
TRBD1	TRBJ2-7	-	TRBV11-2	CASSSLGQGAREQYF	TGTGCCAGCAGCTCGCTGGGACAGGGGGCGCGAGAGCAGTACTTC
TRBD2	TRBJ2-5	-	TRBV3-1/TRBV3-2	CASSQDRGRFETQYF	TGTGCCAGCAGCCAAGATCGCGGGAGGTTTGAGACCCAGTACTTC
-	TRBJ1-2	few	TRBV9	CASSPDLRGGYTF	TGTGCCAGCAGCCCTGACCTCAGAGGTGGCTACACCTTC